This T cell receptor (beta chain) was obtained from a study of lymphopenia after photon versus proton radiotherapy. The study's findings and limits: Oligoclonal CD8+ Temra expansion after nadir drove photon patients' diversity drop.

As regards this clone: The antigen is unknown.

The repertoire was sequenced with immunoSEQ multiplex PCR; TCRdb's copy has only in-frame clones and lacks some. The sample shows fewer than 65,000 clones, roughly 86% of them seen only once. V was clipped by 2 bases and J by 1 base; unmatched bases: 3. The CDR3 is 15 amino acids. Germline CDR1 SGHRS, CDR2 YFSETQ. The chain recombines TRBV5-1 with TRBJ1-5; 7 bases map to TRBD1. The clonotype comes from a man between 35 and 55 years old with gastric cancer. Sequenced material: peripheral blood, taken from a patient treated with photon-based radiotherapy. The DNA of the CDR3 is TGCGCCAGCAGCTTAGGGACAGAGAGCAATCAGCCCCAGCATTTT. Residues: CASSLGTESNQPQHF. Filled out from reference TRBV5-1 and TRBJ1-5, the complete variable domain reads KAGVTQTPRYLIKTRGQQVTLSCSPISGHRSVSWYQQTPGQGLQFLFEYFSETQRNKGNFPGRFSGRQFSNSRSEMNVSTLELGDSALYLCASSLGTESNQPQHFGDGTRLSIL.